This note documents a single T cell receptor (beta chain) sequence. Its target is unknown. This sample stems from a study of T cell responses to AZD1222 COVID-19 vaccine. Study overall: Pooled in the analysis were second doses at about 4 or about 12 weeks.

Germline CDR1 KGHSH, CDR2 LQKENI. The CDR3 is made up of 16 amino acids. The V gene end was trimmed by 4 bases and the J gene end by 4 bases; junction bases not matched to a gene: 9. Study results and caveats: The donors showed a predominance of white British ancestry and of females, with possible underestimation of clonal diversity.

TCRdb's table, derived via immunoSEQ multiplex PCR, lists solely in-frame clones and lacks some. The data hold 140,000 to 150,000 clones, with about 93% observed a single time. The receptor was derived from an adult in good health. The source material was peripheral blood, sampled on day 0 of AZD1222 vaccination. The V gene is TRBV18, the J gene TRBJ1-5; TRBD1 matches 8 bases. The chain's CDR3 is CASSLGQGLLNQPQHF. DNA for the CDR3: TGTGCCAGCTCACTCGGACAGGGCCTTCTAAATCAGCCCCAGCATTTT.